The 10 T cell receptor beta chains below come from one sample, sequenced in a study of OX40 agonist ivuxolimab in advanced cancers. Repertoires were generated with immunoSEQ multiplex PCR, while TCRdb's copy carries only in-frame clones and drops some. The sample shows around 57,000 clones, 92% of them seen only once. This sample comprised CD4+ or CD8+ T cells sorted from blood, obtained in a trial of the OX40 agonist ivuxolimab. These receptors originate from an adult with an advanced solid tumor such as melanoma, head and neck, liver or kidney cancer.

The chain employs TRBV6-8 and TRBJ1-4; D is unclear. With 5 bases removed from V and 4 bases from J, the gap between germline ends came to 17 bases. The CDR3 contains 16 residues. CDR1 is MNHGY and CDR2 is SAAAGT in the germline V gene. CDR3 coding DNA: TGTGCCAGCAGTCCCGGGCCCCTTCTTATTAATGAAAAACTGTTTTTT. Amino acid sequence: CASSPGPLLINEKLFF.

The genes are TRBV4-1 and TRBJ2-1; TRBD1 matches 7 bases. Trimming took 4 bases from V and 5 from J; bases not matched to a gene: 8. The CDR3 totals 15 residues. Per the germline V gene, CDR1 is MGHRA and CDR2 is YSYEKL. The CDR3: CASSPRQGGHNEQFF. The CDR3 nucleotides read TGCGCCAGCAGCCCACGACAGGGCGGTCACAATGAGCAGTTCTTC.

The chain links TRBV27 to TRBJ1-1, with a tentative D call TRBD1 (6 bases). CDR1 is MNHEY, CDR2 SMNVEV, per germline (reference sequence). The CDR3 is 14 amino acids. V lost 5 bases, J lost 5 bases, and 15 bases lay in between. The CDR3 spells CASSSQGLWTEAFF. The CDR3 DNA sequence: TGTGCCAGCAGTAGTCAGGGGCTCTGGACTGAAGCTTTCTTT.

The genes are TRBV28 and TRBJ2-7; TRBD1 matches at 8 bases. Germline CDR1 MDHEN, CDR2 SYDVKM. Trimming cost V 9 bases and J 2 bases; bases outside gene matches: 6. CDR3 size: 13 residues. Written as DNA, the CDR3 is TGTGCCAGTGAGGACAGGGAAACCTACGAGCAGTACTTC. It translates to CASEDRETYEQYF.

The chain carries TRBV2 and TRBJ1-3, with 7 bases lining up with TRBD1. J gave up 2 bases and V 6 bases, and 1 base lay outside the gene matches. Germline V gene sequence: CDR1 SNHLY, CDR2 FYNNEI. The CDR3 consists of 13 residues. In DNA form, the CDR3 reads TGTGCCAGCAGGGGGACAGCTGGAAACACCATATATTTT. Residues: CASRGTAGNTIYF.

CDR3 bases: TGTGCCAGCAGCCAATCGGGAGCCCCCTACGAGCAGTACTTC. Translation gives CASSQSGAPYEQYF. The V gene is TRBV4-2, the J gene TRBJ2-7; TRBD2 is a possible D gene (6 bases). Germline CDR1 LGHNA, CDR2 YNFKEQ. The length of the CDR3 is 14 residues. V was trimmed by 2 bases and J by 2 bases, leaving 10 bases between them.

CDR3 coding DNA: TGTGCCAGCCGCCTCCCTCGGGTGGGGAGCGCCCAGTACGTC. Protein sequence: CASRLPRVGSAQYV. The chain carries TRBV7-3 and TRBJ2-7; TRBD2 might be the D (5 bases). This CDR3 spans 14 amino acids. Trimming stripped 8 bases from V and 10 bases from J, with 24 bases between. The germline V gene encodes CDR1 SGHTA and CDR2 FQGTGA.

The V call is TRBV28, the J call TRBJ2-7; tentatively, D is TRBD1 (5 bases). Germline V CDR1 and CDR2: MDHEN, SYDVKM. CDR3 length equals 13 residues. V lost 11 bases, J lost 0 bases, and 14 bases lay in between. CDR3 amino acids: CAAKTGNSYEQYF. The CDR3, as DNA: TGTGCCGCAAAAACAGGCAACTCCTACGAGCAGTACTTC.

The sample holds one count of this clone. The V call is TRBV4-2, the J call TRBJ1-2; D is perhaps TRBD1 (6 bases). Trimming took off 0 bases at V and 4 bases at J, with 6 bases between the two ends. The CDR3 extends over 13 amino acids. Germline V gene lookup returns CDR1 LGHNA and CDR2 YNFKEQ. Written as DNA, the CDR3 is TGTGCCAGCAGCCAAGAGGGGGCCTATGGCTACACCTTC. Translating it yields CASSQEGAYGYTF.

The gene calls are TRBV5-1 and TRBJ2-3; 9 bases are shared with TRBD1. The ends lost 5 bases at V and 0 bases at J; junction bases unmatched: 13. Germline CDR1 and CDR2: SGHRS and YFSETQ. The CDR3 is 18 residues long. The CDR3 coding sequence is TGCGCCAGCAGTACCGGGACAGGGTGGGGAATTAGCACAGATACGCAGTATTTT. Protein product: CASSTGTGWGISTDTQYF.